One sample yielded the 22 T cell receptor beta chains listed below, sequenced in a study of cytomegalovirus exposure and HLA in healthy donors. Produced via immunoSEQ multiplex PCR; TCRdb's table is partial and in-frame only. The sample gives 200,000 to 250,000 clones, approximately 80% of which show up once; over 12% is in the top ten. The material sequenced was PBMCs. These TCRs come from a woman aged 25-40 years in good health and CMV-seropositive.

The rearrangement uses TRBV14 and TRBJ1-4; D is undetermined. CDR3 length: 16 amino acids. The ends were cut back, 0 bases at V and 6 bases at J, with 14 bases in the middle. CDR1 SGHDN and CDR2 FVKESK come from the germline V gene. Written as DNA, the CDR3 is TGTGCCAGCAGCCAAGATGCCCCCGGGTTTTATGAAAAACTGTTTTTT. Amino acids: CASSQDAPGFYEKLFF. Drawing the rest from reference TRBV14 and TRBJ1-4, the complete variable domain is EAGVTQFPSHSVIEKGQTVTLRCDPISGHDNLYWYRRVMGKEIKFLLHFVKESKQDESGMPNNRFLAERTGGTYSTLKVQPAELEDSGVYFCASSQDAPGFYEKLFFGSGTQLSVL.

The CDR3 region has the DNA TGTGCCAGCAGGGACCGATCCGGCCAGCCCCAGCATTTT. This translates into CASRDRSGQPQHF. The gene calls are TRBV2 and TRBJ1-5; D not resolved. The CDR3 has 13 amino acids. Germline values: CDR1 SNHLY, CDR2 FYNNEI. V was shortened by 6 bases and J by 7 bases, with 13 bases between the two germline ends.

The V and J genes are TRBV15 and TRBJ1-4; tentatively, D is TRBD1 (5 bases). Between the trimmed V and J ends, which lost 0 bases and 9 bases, there was a span of 20 bases. Per the germline V gene, CDR1 is LNHNV and CDR2 is YYDKDF (reference sequence). The CDR3 contains 17 residues. CDR3 DNA: TGTGCCACCAGCAGAGATCGGGAGGTGCGCGACAGAAAAAAACTGTTTTTT. Translating gives CATSRDREVRDRKKLFF.

The chain is built from TRBV7-2 and TRBJ2-1; D is perhaps TRBD1 (5 bases). The CDR3 is 13 amino acids. V lost 5 bases to trimming and J lost 7 bases, with 12 bases between them. Per germline, CDR1 SGHTA and CDR2 FQGNSA. The CDR3 loop reads CASSGALKNEQFF. CDR3 coding DNA: TGTGCCAGCAGCGGGGCCCTAAAGAATGAGCAGTTCTTC.

V and J are TRBV30 and TRBJ2-5; 12 nucleotides line up with TRBD1. The ends lost 1 base at V and 5 bases at J; junction bases unmatched: 8. The germline V gene has CDR1 GTSNPN and CDR2 SVGIG (reference sequence). This CDR3 has 16 residues. The CDR3 DNA is TGTGCCTGGAGTGGAGAAGGGACAGGGGGCAGGGAGACCCAGTACTTC. Translated: CAWSGEGTGGRETQYF. The full variable domain, its missing parts supplied by reference TRBV30 and TRBJ2-5, is SQTIHQWPATLVQPVGSPLSLECTVEGTSNPNLYWYRQAAGRGLQLLFYSVGIGQISSEVPQNLSASRPQDRQFILSSKKLLLSDSGFYLCAWSGEGTGGRETQYFGPGTRLLVL.

The chain carries TRBV27 and TRBJ2-1; TRBD2 matches 9 bases. The CDR3 runs 14 residues. Germline-derived CDR1 and CDR2 are MNHEY and SMNVEV (reference sequence). The V gene end was trimmed by 3 bases and the J gene end by 10 bases; junction bases not matched to a gene: 7. Written as DNA, the CDR3 is TGTGCCAGCAGTTTTGGTAGCGGGAGTGGCGAGCAGTTCTTC. Encoded protein: CASSFGSGSGEQFF.

V usage is TRBV6-5 and J usage is TRBJ1-1; D is uncertain. Trimming cost V 6 bases and J 5 bases, with 7 bases left between them. This CDR3 has 11 amino acids. CDR1 is MNHEY and CDR2 is SVGAGI in the germline V gene. DNA of the CDR3: TGTGCCAGCAGACGAGAAACTGAAGCTTTCTTT. Translating it yields CASRRETEAFF.

This clone was found once. This rearrangement joins TRBV20-1 to TRBJ1-2; D ambiguous. Germline-derived CDR1 and CDR2 are DFQATT and SNEGSKA (reference sequence). The ends were cut back, 6 bases at V and 8 bases at J, with 10 bases in the middle. This CDR3 region has 10 residues. The CDR3 is CSAQPRGYTF. For the CDR3, the DNA is TGCAGTGCGCAGCCCAGGGGCTACACCTTC.

V and J are TRBV5-1 and TRBJ1-1; D is undetermined. CDR3 length: 15 amino acids. Germline CDR1 and CDR2: SGHRS and YFSETQ. Trimming took 2 bases from V and 6 from J, leaving 17 bases between them. The CDR3 region has the DNA TGCGCCAGCAGCTTTGGTCTCGGCTCCGGGTCTGAAGCTTTCTTT. This gives the protein CASSFGLGSGSEAFF.

Only one count was recorded for this clone. The chain links TRBV28 to TRBJ2-7, with D uncertain. Between the trimmed V and J ends, which lost 2 bases and 0 bases, there was a span of 8 bases. Germline V gene sequence: CDR1 MDHEN, CDR2 SYDVKM. CDR3 length equals 14 residues. The CDR3 sequence: CASSLISSSYEQYF. The CDR3 nucleotides read TGTGCCAGCAGTTTAATAAGTAGCTCCTACGAGCAGTACTTC.

J is TRBJ1-1 and V is TRBV28; a possible D gene is TRBD1 (6 bases). V was shortened by 6 bases and J by 6 bases, with 26 bases between the two germline ends. The CDR3 contains 17 residues. Germline assignment: CDR1 MDHEN and CDR2 SYDVKM. The CDR3, as DNA: TGTGCCAGCAGCACCGCCTGGGGGGGCCTAAGTAGCGCTGAAGCTTTCTTT. Protein product: CASSTAWGGLSSAEAFF.

The V call is TRBV6-6, the J call TRBJ2-2; 7 nucleotides align to TRBD2. The CDR3 is 13 amino acids. V lost 8 bases and J lost 7; bases outside the gene matches: 7. Germline V gene sequence: CDR1 MNHNY, CDR2 SVGAGI (reference sequence). CDR3 amino acids: CASLYGGGGELFF. The CDR3 DNA reads TGTGCCAGCCTCTATGGCGGGGGCGGGGAGCTGTTTTTT.

The rearrangement joins TRBV4-3 to TRBJ1-4, with D perhaps TRBD1 (5 bases). The V gene lost 0 bases and the J gene lost 8 bases, with 13 bases spanning the gap. The CDR3 sequence is 15 residues long. Germline-derived CDR1 and CDR2 are LGHNA and YSLEER. The CDR3 reads CASSQERGGFEKLFF. The CDR3 DNA reads TGCGCCAGCAGCCAAGAGAGGGGAGGATTCGAAAAACTGTTTTTT.

This clone has only a few counts. This rearrangement joins TRBV7-8 to TRBJ2-7, with D uncertain. V gave up 4 bases and J gave up 2 bases, with 3 bases separating them. In germline, CDR1 is SGHVS, CDR2 FQNEAQ. The length of the CDR3 is 11 residues. The CDR3 spells CASSSAYEQYF. The CDR3 nucleotides are TGTGCCAGCAGCTCCGCCTACGAGCAGTACTTC.

The chain combines TRBV9 with TRBJ1-2; D uncertain. The CDR3 runs 16 residues. The germline V gene has CDR1 SGDLS and CDR2 YYNGEE. The germline V and J ends were trimmed by 0 bases and 6 bases, with 18 bases remaining between them. The CDR3 here is CASSVDTRIGRDGYTF. The CDR3 coding sequence is TGTGCCAGCAGCGTAGATACAAGAATTGGGCGTGATGGCTACACCTTC.

The V and J genes are TRBV5-1 and TRBJ1-1; TRBD1 matches 7 bases. This CDR3 comprises 15 residues. Per germline, CDR1 SGHRS and CDR2 YFSETQ. The V and J ends lost 4 bases and 2 bases, in that order; junction bases with no gene match: 8. CDR3: CASSHRGRDNTEAFF. DNA of the CDR3: TGCGCCAGCAGCCACAGGGGACGCGACAACACTGAAGCTTTCTTT.

In DNA form, the CDR3 reads TGCGCCAGCAGCTTGGCCACAGGGACCTACGAGCAGTACTTC. Protein sequence: CASSLATGTYEQYF. V is TRBV5-1 and J is TRBJ2-7, with D possibly being TRBD1 (6 bases). Deletions cut 0 bases from V and 2 bases from J, with 9 bases between. The CDR3 length is 14 residues. From germline, CDR1 is SGHRS and CDR2 YFSETQ. The whole variable domain, filled in from reference TRBV5-1 and TRBJ2-7, reads KAGVTQTPRYLIKTRGQQVTLSCSPISGHRSVSWYQQTPGQGLQFLFEYFSETQRNKGNFPGRFSGRQFSNSRSEMNVSTLELGDSALYLCASSLATGTYEQYFGPGTRLTVT.

This clone showed up just once. The CDR3 reads CASSRRREATEAFF. The CDR3 DNA sequence: TGTGCCAGCAGCCGCCGCCGCGAGGCTACTGAAGCTTTCTTT. This sequence joins TRBV6-5 and TRBJ1-1, with unresolved D. V lost 6 bases and J lost 5, with 16 bases in between. The CDR3 covers 14 residues. Germline-derived CDR1 and CDR2 are MNHEY and SVGAGI.

Concerning this clone: The sample holds other DNA sequences that translate to the same CDR3. The chain employs TRBV6-5 and TRBJ1-1; the D gene is possibly TRBD1 (5 bases). CDR1 MNHEY and CDR2 SVGAGI come from the germline V gene. This CDR3 contains 15 residues. V was pared by 0 bases and J by 4 bases, with 12 bases between. The CDR3 sequence is CASSYSGGAGTEAFF. CDR3 nucleotides: TGTGCCAGCAGTTACTCGGGTGGGGCGGGCACTGAAGCTTTCTTT.

This clone is a singleton in its sample. The chain combines TRBV6-5 with TRBJ1-2; D gene unclear. The CDR3 contains 15 residues. V lost 6 bases and J 0 bases, leaving 14 bases between the germline ends. CDR1 is MNHEY and CDR2 is SVGAGI in the germline V gene. In DNA form, the CDR3 reads TGTGCCAGCAGCCCCTACCGGGGTTCTAACTATGGCTACACCTTC. Its protein product is CASSPYRGSNYGYTF.

V is TRBV28 and J is TRBJ1-1, with a possible D match to TRBD1 (6 bases). V was trimmed by 5 bases and J by 4 bases, leaving 14 bases between them. The CDR3 has 14 residues. CDR1 is MDHEN, CDR2 SYDVKM, per germline. The CDR3 bases are TGTGCCAGCAGTGCAGCAGGGGTGGGCACTGAAGCTTTCTTT. Its translation: CASSAAGVGTEAFF.

The chain joins TRBV27 to TRBJ2-7, with 12 bases fitting TRBD1. This CDR3 contains 17 residues. With 2 bases clipped from V and 5 bases from J, the junction kept 10 bases outside the gene matches. The germline CDR1 and CDR2 sequences are MNHEY and SMNVEV (reference sequence). For the CDR3, the DNA is TGTGCCAGCAGTTTAAATTCGGGGGACAGGGGGCTAGACGAGCAGTACTTC. It translates to CASSLNSGDRGLDEQYF.